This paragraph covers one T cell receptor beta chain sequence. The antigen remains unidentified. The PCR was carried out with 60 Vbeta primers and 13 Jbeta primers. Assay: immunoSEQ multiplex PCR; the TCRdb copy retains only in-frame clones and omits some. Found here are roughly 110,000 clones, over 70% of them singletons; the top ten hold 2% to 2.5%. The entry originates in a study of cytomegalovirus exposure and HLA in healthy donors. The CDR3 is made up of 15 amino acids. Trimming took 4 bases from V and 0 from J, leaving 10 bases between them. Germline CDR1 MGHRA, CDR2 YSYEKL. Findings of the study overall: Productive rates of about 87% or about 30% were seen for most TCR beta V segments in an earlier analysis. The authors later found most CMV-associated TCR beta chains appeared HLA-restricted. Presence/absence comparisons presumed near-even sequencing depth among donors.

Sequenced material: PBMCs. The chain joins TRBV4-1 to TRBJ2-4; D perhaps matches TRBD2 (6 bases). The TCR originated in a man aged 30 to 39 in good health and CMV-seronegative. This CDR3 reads CASSPSGVAKNIQYF. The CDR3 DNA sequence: TGCGCCAGCAGCCCCTCGGGGGTAGCCAAAAACATTCAGTACTTC.